The 18 T cell receptor beta chains reported below all come from one sample, sequenced in a study of shared clonotypes between healthy human individuals. Clones were sequenced by immunoSEQ multiplex PCR, and TCRdb holds only the in-frame ones, with some missing. Here the sample spans a few hundred thousand clones, around 67% being singletons. Specimen: memory CD4+ T cells sorted from blood. Subset in this sample: CD45RA-negative fraction. Receptors were obtained from a man younger than 45 in good health.

Only a few counts were recorded for this clone. The chain carries TRBV25-1 and TRBJ2-3; D gene unclear. Per the germline V gene, CDR1 is MGHDK and CDR2 is SYGVNS. CDR3 length: 14 amino acids. Deletions cut 1 base from V and 1 base from J, with 6 bases between. The CDR3 loop reads CASSEWVGTDTQYF. Here the CDR3 DNA reads TGTGCCAGCAGTGAATGGGTAGGCACAGATACGCAGTATTTT. Supplemented by reference TRBV25-1 and TRBJ2-3, the full variable domain reads EADIYQTPRYLVIGTGKKITLECSQTMGHDKMYWYQQDPGMELHLIHYSYGVNSTEKGDLSSESTVSRIRTEHFPLTLESARPSHTSQYLCASSEWVGTDTQYFGPGTRLTVL.

The V and J genes are TRBV29-1 and TRBJ1-5; D unresolved. Germline V CDR1 and CDR2: SQVTM, ANQGSEA. The CDR3 runs to 12 residues. The V end was cut by 0 bases, the J end by 5 bases, with 5 bases between. The CDR3 coding sequence is TGCAGCGTTGAAGAAGCGGATCAGCCCCAGCATTTT. Protein product: CSVEEADQPQHF.

CDR3 DNA: TGTGCCAGCTCCCCCGGAGGGCAGGGGAGCGGAAACATTCAGTACTTC. Translated: CASSPGGQGSGNIQYF. This chain joins TRBV9 and TRBJ2-4; D tentatively fits TRBD1 or TRBD2 (6 bases each). From germline, CDR1 is SGDLS and CDR2 YYNGEE. The ends were cut back, 7 bases at V and 6 bases at J, with 23 bases in the middle. The CDR3 contains 16 residues. Variable domain in full (rest from reference TRBV9 and TRBJ2-4): DSGVTQTPKHLITATGQRVTLRCSPRSGDLSVYWYQQSLDQGLQFLIQYYNGEERAKGNILERFSAQQFPDLHSELNLSSLELGDSALYFCASSPGGQGSGNIQYFGAGTRLSVL.

The sample holds one count of this clone. The chain uses TRBV2 and TRBJ2-7; D might be TRBD2 (6 bases). Trimming took off 8 bases at V and 6 bases at J, with 20 bases between the two ends. Germline lookup yields CDR1 SNHLY and CDR2 FYNNEI. The CDR3 extends over 14 amino acids. In nucleotides, the CDR3 is TGTGCCAGCTCTACTCGGGCCGGGGGTAGCGAGCAGTACTTC. Its translation: CASSTRAGGSEQYF.

The J gene is TRBJ2-7, the V gene TRBV29-1; 9 bases match TRBD1. From germline, CDR1 is SQVTM and CDR2 ANQGSEA. The CDR3 loop spans 14 amino acids. V lost 0 bases to trimming and J lost 6 bases; unmatched junction nucleotides: 6. CDR3 nucleotide sequence: TGCAGCGTTGAAGAACGGACAGGGGAGGGCGAGCAGTACTTC. This sequence encodes CSVEERTGEGEQYF.

This chain uses TRBV7-9 with TRBJ2-2; tentatively, D is TRBD1 or TRBD2 (5 bases each). V was clipped by 3 bases and J by 3 bases, with 11 bases between them. The CDR3 has 15 residues. Germline V gene lookup returns CDR1 SEHNR and CDR2 FQNEAQ (reference sequence). CDR3 coding DNA: TGTGCCAGCAGCTTCCCGGGACGGTACACCGGGGAGCTGTTTTTT. Translated: CASSFPGRYTGELFF.

J is TRBJ2-7 and V is TRBV27; perhaps D is TRBD1 or TRBD2 (6 bases each). The CDR3 consists of 14 residues. Trimming removed 4 bases at V and 6 bases at J, with 16 bases between. Germline V lookup: CDR1 MNHEY, CDR2 SMNVEV (reference sequence). The CDR3 sequence is CASSSKGGTCEQYF. The DNA for the CDR3 is TGTGCCAGCAGTTCCAAGGGGGGAACCTGCGAGCAGTACTTC.

The genes are TRBV6-6 and TRBJ2-1, with 10 bases identical to TRBD1. The CDR3 is made up of 16 amino acids. V lost 4 bases, J lost 10 bases, and 13 bases stayed unmatched. CDR1 MNHNY and CDR2 SVGAGI come from the germline V gene (reference sequence). The CDR3 sequence is CASSSTGTGVGGEQFF. CDR3 nucleotides: TGTGCCAGCAGTTCGACCGGGACAGGGGTCGGTGGGGAGCAGTTCTTC.

This chain joins TRBV6-6 and TRBJ1-2; perhaps TRBD1 as D (6 bases). This CDR3 spans 15 amino acids. Germline values: CDR1 MNHNY, CDR2 SVGAGI (reference sequence). Trimming left V 0 bases short and J 3 bases short, with 11 bases between. The DNA of the CDR3 is TGTGCCAGCAGTTACTCCGAGGGGGAGGACTATGGCTACACCTTC. It encodes CASSYSEGEDYGYTF.

This chain joins TRBV7-8 and TRBJ2-4; 8 bases map to TRBD1. The junction had 15 bases not matched to a gene; V was cut back by 5 bases and J by 0 bases. Germline values: CDR1 SGHVS, CDR2 FQNEAQ. This CDR3 region has 19 residues. This CDR3 is CASSRISFGTGIAKNIQYF. CDR3 bases: TGTGCCAGCAGCCGCATTAGCTTCGGGACAGGAATAGCCAAAAACATTCAGTACTTC.

The chain employs TRBV10-2 and TRBJ2-7; D gene unclear. Deletions cut 4 bases from V and 1 base from J, with 8 bases between. Germline V gene data show CDR1 as WSHSY and CDR2 as SAAADI. The CDR3 is 13 amino acids. The CDR3 region is CASSARESYEQYF. CDR3 DNA sequence: TGCGCCAGCAGTGCTAGAGAATCCTACGAGCAGTACTTC.

This sequence joins TRBV29-1 and TRBJ2-1, with D possibly TRBD1 on 7 matching bases. The germline CDR1 and CDR2 sequences are SQVTM and ANQGSEA. This CDR3 comprises 13 residues. The DNA for the CDR3 is TGCACCGTGGCGGAGGGGGCGGTCGGTGAGCAGTTCTTC. Translating it yields CTVAEGAVGEQFF.

The rearrangement joins TRBV15 to TRBJ1-4, with D unclear. V was cut by 0 bases and J by 4 bases, with 3 bases left in between. Germline-derived CDR1 and CDR2 are LNHNV and YYDKDF (reference sequence). CDR3 length equals 13 residues. Written as DNA, the CDR3 is TGTGCCACCAGCAGAGATGGTAATGAAAAACTGTTTTTT. Its protein is CATSRDGNEKLFF.

This clone has only a few counts. The chain recombines TRBV5-1 with TRBJ2-6, with unresolved D. Trimming pared 0 bases from V and 0 bases from J, leaving 7 bases between. CDR1 and CDR2 (germline): SGHRS, YFSETQ. The CDR3 sequence is 16 residues long. CDR3 sequence: CASSLAFASGANVLTF. The CDR3 region has the DNA TGCGCCAGCAGCTTGGCTTTCGCCTCTGGGGCCAACGTCCTGACTTTC.

V usage is TRBV25-1 and J usage is TRBJ2-3, with 11 bases aligning to TRBD2. V dropped 7 bases and J dropped 2; count of bases not matched to a gene: 5. CDR3 length: 15 amino acids. Per germline, CDR1 MGHDK and CDR2 SYGVNS. The CDR3 loop is CASIPLAGDTDTQYF. The CDR3 DNA sequence: TGTGCCAGCATACCACTAGCGGGGGACACAGATACGCAGTATTTT.

This clone was seen a single time. The chain is built from TRBV12-5 and TRBJ2-3; D is uncertain. This CDR3 is 13 amino acids long. Germline V gene data show CDR1 as LGHNT and CDR2 as FRNRAP. V was shortened by 6 bases and J by 2 bases, with 9 bases between the two germline ends. This chain's CDR3 is CASGGSNTDTQYF. Written as DNA, the CDR3 is TGTGCTAGTGGCGGATCTAACACAGATACGCAGTATTTT. Full variable domain (missing parts from reference TRBV12-5 and TRBJ2-3): DARVTQTPRHKVTEMGQEVTMRCQPILGHNTVFWYRQTMMQGLELLAYFRNRAPLDDSGMPKDRFSAEMPDATLATLKIQPSEPRDSAVYFCASGGSNTDTQYFGPGTRLTVL.

The chain recombines TRBV7-2 with TRBJ2-5; D is uncertain. Germline V gene sequence: CDR1 SGHTA, CDR2 FQGNSA. Trimming cost V 0 bases and J 8 bases, with 10 bases left between them. The CDR3 totals 13 residues. Here the CDR3 reads CASSLAGLGTQYF. The CDR3, as DNA: TGTGCCAGCAGCTTAGCGGGGTTAGGTACCCAGTACTTC.

Only a few counts were recorded for this clone. The V gene is TRBV6-1, the J gene TRBJ2-3; D gene uncertain. The germline V and J ends were trimmed by 10 bases and 0 bases, with 17 bases remaining between them. The V gene's germline CDR1 is MNHNS and CDR2 SASEGT. The length of the CDR3 is 15 residues. The CDR3 region has the DNA TGTGCCACGAAGACCTGGGAAACTAGCACAGATACGCAGTATTTT. It encodes CATKTWETSTDTQYF.